A single sample is the source of the 20 T cell receptor beta chains below, sequenced in a study of cytotoxic CD8 clonotypes in ibrutinib-treated CLL. The data were produced by immunoSEQ multiplex PCR, yet TCRdb's version contains in-frame clones alone and is incomplete. The sample carries about 300,000 clones, 65% to 85% recorded once. This specimen consisted of PBMCs, obtained at disease progression, from a patient treated with ibrutinib. The source is a human donor with chronic lymphocytic leukemia.

The gene calls are TRBV18 and TRBJ2-4; possible D gene TRBD1, 5 bases. The CDR3 covers 14 residues. V was shortened by 2 bases and J by 3 bases, with 8 bases between the two germline ends. Germline assignment: CDR1 KGHSH and CDR2 LQKENI. This chain's CDR3 is CASSPSDNKNIQYF. CDR3 nucleotides: TGTGCCAGCTCACCATCGGACAACAAAAACATTCAGTACTTC.

The rearrangement uses TRBV13 and TRBJ2-5; TRBD2 aligns across 9 bases. This CDR3 contains 16 residues. Losses at the gene ends were 1 base for V and 4 bases for J; bases not matched to a gene: 7. CDR1 and CDR2 from the germline V gene are PRHDT and FYEKMQ (reference sequence). CDR3 region: CASSLASRGGRETQYF. CDR3 nucleotides: TGTGCCAGCAGCTTAGCTTCGCGGGGGGGCCGAGAGACCCAGTACTTC.

The genes are TRBV7-3 and TRBJ2-2; 8 bases fit TRBD1. Germline V gene data show CDR1 as SGHTA and CDR2 as FQGTGA. After removal of 4 bases from V and 0 bases from J, the junction contained 7 bases not matched to a gene. This CDR3 contains 17 residues. The CDR3 reads CASSSDRGTANTGELFF. The CDR3 DNA sequence: TGTGCCAGCAGCTCCGACAGGGGAACCGCGAACACCGGGGAGCTGTTTTTT.

This chain links TRBV10-2 with TRBJ1-5; 7 bases fit TRBD1. Germline V CDR1 and CDR2: WSHSY, SAAADI. With 7 bases clipped from V and 2 bases from J, the junction kept 2 bases outside the gene matches. The CDR3 spans 13 residues. CDR3 in amino acids: CASNGQGNQPQHF. The CDR3 DNA follows: TGCGCCAGCAATGGACAGGGCAATCAGCCCCAGCATTTT.

The chain combines TRBV14 with TRBJ2-7; D is unresolved. Trimming shortened V by 0 bases and J by 4 bases, and 16 bases separated the two germline ends. This CDR3 has 16 amino acids. The germline CDR1 and CDR2 sequences are SGHDN and FVKESK. The CDR3 is CASSQDPKTRVYEQYF. The DNA of the CDR3 is TGTGCCAGCAGCCAAGATCCCAAGACACGAGTTTACGAGCAGTACTTC.

The genes are TRBV7-6 and TRBJ1-5; no firm D call. V was cut by 5 bases and J by 7 bases, with 12 bases left in between. The CDR3 is 13 residues long. Germline CDR1 is SGHVS and CDR2 is FNYEAQ. The CDR3 DNA reads as TGTGCCAGCAGCCTAAAGGGTTGGCAGCCCCAGCATTTT. It encodes CASSLKGWQPQHF.

V and J are TRBV29-1 and TRBJ2-3; perhaps TRBD2 as D (5 bases). Trimming took off 6 bases at V and 2 bases at J, with 24 bases between the two ends. The V gene's germline CDR1 is SQVTM and CDR2 ANQGSEA. The CDR3 totals 17 residues. This chain's CDR3 is CSVPLRGGGLHTDTQYF. The CDR3 coding sequence is TGCAGCGTCCCCCTGAGAGGTGGCGGGCTACACACAGATACGCAGTATTTT.

The chain employs TRBV29-1 and TRBJ2-2; TRBD1 matches at 10 bases. Per germline, CDR1 SQVTM and CDR2 ANQGSEA. Trimming at V came to 4 bases and at J to 7 bases, leaving 3 bases not matched to a gene. The CDR3 is 13 residues long. CDR3 nucleotides: TGCAGCGTTGGACAGGGGGCTGTCGGGGAGCTGTTTTTT. This gives the protein CSVGQGAVGELFF.

J is TRBJ2-2 and V is TRBV7-8; 7 bases fit TRBD1. V lost 2 bases to trimming and J lost 4 bases; unmatched junction nucleotides: 10. The CDR3 loop spans 17 amino acids. CDR1 and CDR2 from the germline V gene are SGHVS and FQNEAQ. The CDR3 nucleotides read TGTGCCAGCAGCTTATCTTCCAAGGGGGCGGGCACCGGGGAGCTGTTTTTT. It is translated as CASSLSSKGAGTGELFF. The entire variable domain, with the rest obtained from reference TRBV7-8 and TRBJ2-2, is as follows: GAGVSQSPRYKVAKRGQDVALRCDPISGHVSLFWYQQALGQGPEFLTYFQNEAQLDKSGLPSDRFFAERPEGSVSTLKIQRTQQEDSAVYLCASSLSSKGAGTGELFFGEGSRLTVL.

This clone was detected a few times. The gene calls are TRBV14 and TRBJ2-3; 7 nucleotides agree with TRBD2. Per germline, CDR1 SGHDN and CDR2 FVKESK. The ends lost 10 bases at V and 3 bases at J; junction bases unmatched: 19. This CDR3 has 17 amino acids. CDR3: CATFKGNGGGRTDTQYF. The CDR3 nucleotides read TGTGCCACCTTTAAAGGGAATGGCGGGGGAAGAACAGATACGCAGTATTTT.

This clone was seen a single time. The chain links TRBV11-1 to TRBJ2-7; 8 positions agree with TRBD1. Germline CDR1 and CDR2: SGHAT and FQDESV (reference sequence). The CDR3 sequence is 14 residues long. With V trimmed by 5 bases and J by 5 bases, 8 bases remained unmatched. Here the CDR3 DNA reads TGTGCCAGCAGCCGATGGACAGGGTGGGACGAGCAGTACTTC. Amino acids: CASSRWTGWDEQYF.

J is TRBJ2-7 and V is TRBV6-5; the D is unclear. Between the trimmed V and J ends, which lost 7 bases and 0 bases, there was a span of 10 bases. The CDR3 is 13 amino acids. Germline V CDR1 and CDR2: MNHEY, SVGAGI. CDR3: CASKDLDSYEQYF. Written as DNA, the CDR3 is TGTGCCAGCAAGGATCTCGACTCCTACGAGCAGTACTTC.

This rearrangement joins TRBV7-3 to TRBJ2-5; a possible D gene is TRBD1 (6 bases). Per germline, CDR1 SGHTA and CDR2 FQGTGA. V was cut by 6 bases and J by 5 bases, with 19 bases left in between. CDR3 length equals 15 residues. DNA of the CDR3: TGTGCCAGCAGTTCCGGTCCAGGGGCCGGGGAGACCCAGTACTTC. Amino acid sequence: CASSSGPGAGETQYF.

This clone has a single count. The rearrangement uses TRBV9 and TRBJ2-3, with TRBD1 as a possible D gene (5 bases). The CDR3 is made up of 13 amino acids. CDR1 is SGDLS, CDR2 YYNGEE, per germline. V lost 8 bases and J 6 bases, leaving 16 bases between the germline ends. This CDR3 reads CARDRGSVDTQYF. The CDR3 DNA reads TGTGCCAGAGATAGGGGCTCGGTCGATACGCAGTATTTT.

This clone appeared a few times. The chain employs TRBV5-8 and TRBJ1-1, with D maybe TRBD1 (6 bases). The CDR3 totals 10 residues. Germline V gives CDR1 SGHTS, CDR2 YDEGEE. Deletions cut 5 bases from V and 11 bases from J, with 10 bases between. The CDR3 reads CASSRGQAFF. The CDR3, as DNA: TGTGCCAGCAGTCGGGGGCAGGCTTTCTTT.

The V and J genes are TRBV14 and TRBJ1-6, with a possible D match to TRBD1 (5 bases). Trimming removed 4 bases from V and 7 bases from J, with 14 bases in between. This CDR3 region has 15 residues. The V gene's germline CDR1 is SGHDN and CDR2 FVKESK. The DNA for the CDR3 is TGTGCCAGCAGCCTCTATCGGGGGTGGAATTCACCCCTCCACTTT. Its translation is CASSLYRGWNSPLHF.

The chain employs TRBV28 and TRBJ2-7; 8 positions agree with TRBD1. This CDR3 comprises 14 residues. With V trimmed by 6 bases and J by 3 bases, 7 bases remained unmatched. Germline V gene sequence: CDR1 MDHEN, CDR2 SYDVKM. CDR3 region: CASRPGTGIYEQYF. CDR3 sequence (DNA): TGTGCCAGCAGACCCGGGACAGGCATCTACGAGCAGTACTTC.

The J gene is TRBJ2-6, the V gene TRBV7-3; tentatively, D is TRBD1 or TRBD2 (5 bases each). Germline V gene data show CDR1 as SGHTA and CDR2 as FQGTGA. The CDR3 is 14 residues long. Trimming stripped 3 bases from V and 4 bases from J, with 7 bases between. The CDR3 reads CASSLGVGANVLTF. The CDR3 DNA reads TGTGCCAGCAGCTTGGGGGTAGGGGCCAACGTCCTGACTTTC.

The chain carries TRBV7-9 and TRBJ2-7; D is uncertain. CDR3 length equals 13 residues. Germline V lookup: CDR1 SEHNR, CDR2 FQNEAQ (reference sequence). Trimming pared 1 base from V and 2 bases from J, leaving 6 bases between. CDR3 amino acids: CASSLDTAYEQYF. CDR3 nucleotides: TGTGCCAGCAGCTTAGACACAGCCTACGAGCAGTACTTC.

The chain joins TRBV7-3 to TRBJ1-4; 7 bases agree with TRBD1. CDR3 length: 19 residues. Germline V gives CDR1 SGHTA, CDR2 FQGTGA. V gave up 1 base and J gave up 0 bases; unmatched junction bases: 11. CDR3 residues: CASSLKGTGTVATNEKLFF. The CDR3 DNA is TGTGCCAGCAGCTTAAAGGGCACTGGGACAGTTGCAACTAATGAAAAACTGTTTTTT.